This TCR beta chain originates from a study of T-cell memory formation after mild COVID-19. Study-wide results and limits: Cross-reactive memory apparently joined, as some responding clones appeared in pre-infection memory. Contracting clones from day 15 to 85 showed balanced CD4/CD8; later expanders favored CD4+.

Comment on this clonotype: Antigen specificity is unknown.

The CDR3 totals 20 residues. The germline V and J ends were trimmed by 7 bases and 0 bases, with 25 bases remaining between them. Germline V lookup: CDR1 MNHEY, CDR2 SVGEGT. Each CDR3 protein is one row after TCRdb ran MiXCR on the 5' RACE reads. The sample lists 250,000 to 300,000 distinct CDR3 sequences; around 17% were seen once. This clonotype originated in a man younger than 35 who had mild COVID-19 (a few samples of this study predate the infection). Cell type and time point are not known. The sequenced material came from PBMCs or a T cell subset sorted from them (not recorded which). The rearrangement links TRBV6-2 or TRBV6-3 to TRBJ2-6; possibly TRBD1 for D (6 bases). The DNA for the CDR3 is TGTGCCAGCACCTACCGTTACCCGGACAGCCTAATCTCTGGGGCCAACGTCCTGACTTTC. Amino acids: CASTYRYPDSLISGANVLTF.